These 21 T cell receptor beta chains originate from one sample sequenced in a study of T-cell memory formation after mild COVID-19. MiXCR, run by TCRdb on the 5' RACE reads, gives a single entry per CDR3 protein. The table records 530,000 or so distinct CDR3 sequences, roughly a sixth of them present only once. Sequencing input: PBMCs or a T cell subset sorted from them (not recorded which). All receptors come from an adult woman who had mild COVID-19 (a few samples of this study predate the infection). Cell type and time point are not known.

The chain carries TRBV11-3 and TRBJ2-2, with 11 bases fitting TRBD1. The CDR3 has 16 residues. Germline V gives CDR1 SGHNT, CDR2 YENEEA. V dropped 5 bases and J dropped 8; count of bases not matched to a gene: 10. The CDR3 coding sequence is TGTGCCAGCAGCCCGAGGGACAGGGGGTCGTTTGGGGAGCTGTTTTTT. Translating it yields CASSPRDRGSFGELFF.

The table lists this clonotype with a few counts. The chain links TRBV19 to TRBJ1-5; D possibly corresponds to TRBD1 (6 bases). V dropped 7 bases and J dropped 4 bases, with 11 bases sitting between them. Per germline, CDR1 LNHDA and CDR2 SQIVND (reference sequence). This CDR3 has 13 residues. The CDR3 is CASNSDRNQPQHF. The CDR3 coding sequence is TGTGCCAGTAACTCGGACAGAAATCAGCCCCAGCATTTT.

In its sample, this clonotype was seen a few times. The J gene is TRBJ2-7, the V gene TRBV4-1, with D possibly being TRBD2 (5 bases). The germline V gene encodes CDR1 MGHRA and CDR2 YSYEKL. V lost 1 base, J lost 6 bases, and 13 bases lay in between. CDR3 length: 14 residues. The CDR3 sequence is CASSQGGREFEQYF. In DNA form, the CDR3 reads TGCGCCAGCAGCCAAGGCGGAAGGGAGTTCGAGCAGTACTTC.

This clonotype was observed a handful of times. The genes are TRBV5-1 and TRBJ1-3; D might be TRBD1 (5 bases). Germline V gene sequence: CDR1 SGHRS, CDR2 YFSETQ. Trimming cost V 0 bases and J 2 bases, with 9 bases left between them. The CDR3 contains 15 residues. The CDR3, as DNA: TGCGCCAGCAGCTTGGATCAGGGAACTGGAAACACCATATATTTT. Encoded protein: CASSLDQGTGNTIYF.

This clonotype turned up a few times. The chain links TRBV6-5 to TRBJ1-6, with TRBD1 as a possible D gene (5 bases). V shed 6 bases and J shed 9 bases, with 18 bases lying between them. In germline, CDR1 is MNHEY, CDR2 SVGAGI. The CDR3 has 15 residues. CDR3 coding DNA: TGTGCCAGCAGGCGGGGTCGGGACGTTGCTTCACCCCTCCACTTT. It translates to CASRRGRDVASPLHF.

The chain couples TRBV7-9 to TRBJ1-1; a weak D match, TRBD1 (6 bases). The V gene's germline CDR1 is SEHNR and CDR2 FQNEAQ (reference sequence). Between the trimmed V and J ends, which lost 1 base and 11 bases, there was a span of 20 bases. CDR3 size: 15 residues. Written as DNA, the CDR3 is TGTGCCAGCAGCTTAGAGGGGGGGACCGAGCTGGCTGCTTTCTTT. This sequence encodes CASSLEGGTELAAFF.

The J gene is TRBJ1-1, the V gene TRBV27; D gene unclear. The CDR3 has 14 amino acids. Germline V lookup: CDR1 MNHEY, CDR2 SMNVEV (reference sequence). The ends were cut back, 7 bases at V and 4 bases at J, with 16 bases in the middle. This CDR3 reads CASTTGEGATEAFF. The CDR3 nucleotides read TGTGCCAGCACCACGGGCGAGGGTGCCACTGAAGCTTTCTTT.

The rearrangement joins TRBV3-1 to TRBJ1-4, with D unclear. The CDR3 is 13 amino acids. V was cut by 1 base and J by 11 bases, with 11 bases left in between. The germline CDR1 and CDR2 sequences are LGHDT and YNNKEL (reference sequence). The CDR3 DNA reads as TGTGCCAGCAGCCAAGGGCCGAAGCGCAAACTGTTTTTT. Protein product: CASSQGPKRKLFF.

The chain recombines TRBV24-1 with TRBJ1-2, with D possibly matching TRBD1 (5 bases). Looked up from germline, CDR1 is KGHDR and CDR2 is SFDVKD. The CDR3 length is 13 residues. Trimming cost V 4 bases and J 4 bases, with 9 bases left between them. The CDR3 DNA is TGTGCCACCAGTGAGACCGACAGCTATGGCTACACCTTC. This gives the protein CATSETDSYGYTF.

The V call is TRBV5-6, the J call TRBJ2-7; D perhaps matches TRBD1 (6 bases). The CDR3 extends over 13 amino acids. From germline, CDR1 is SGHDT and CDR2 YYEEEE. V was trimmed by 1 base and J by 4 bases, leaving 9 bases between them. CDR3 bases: TGTGCCAGCAGCTTGCGAAGGGGGTACGAGCAGTACGTC. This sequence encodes CASSLRRGYEQYV.

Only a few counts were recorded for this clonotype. CDR3 in amino acids: CASSPQGAQPAYEQYF. The DNA for the CDR3 is TGTGCCAGCAGTCCCCAGGGGGCCCAACCCGCCTACGAGCAGTACTTC. V is TRBV12-3 or TRBV12-4 and J is TRBJ2-7; 8 bases fit TRBD1. The CDR3 contains 16 residues. Trimming removed 5 bases from V and 2 bases from J; junction bases left unmatched: 11.

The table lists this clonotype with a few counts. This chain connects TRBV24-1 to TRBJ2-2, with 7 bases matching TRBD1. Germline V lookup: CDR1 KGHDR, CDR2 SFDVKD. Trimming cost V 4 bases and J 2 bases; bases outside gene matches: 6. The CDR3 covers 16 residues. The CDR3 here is CATSERTGVNTGELFF. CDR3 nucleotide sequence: TGTGCCACCAGTGAAAGGACAGGTGTTAACACCGGGGAGCTGTTTTTT.

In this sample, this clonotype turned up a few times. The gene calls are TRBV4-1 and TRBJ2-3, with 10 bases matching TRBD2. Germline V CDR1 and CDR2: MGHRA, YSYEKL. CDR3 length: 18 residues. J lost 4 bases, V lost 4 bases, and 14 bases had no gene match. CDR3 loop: CASSLASGGSGGSDTQYF. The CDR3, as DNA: TGCGCCAGCAGCCTCGCCTCCGGGGGTAGCGGGGGGTCAGATACGCAGTATTTT.

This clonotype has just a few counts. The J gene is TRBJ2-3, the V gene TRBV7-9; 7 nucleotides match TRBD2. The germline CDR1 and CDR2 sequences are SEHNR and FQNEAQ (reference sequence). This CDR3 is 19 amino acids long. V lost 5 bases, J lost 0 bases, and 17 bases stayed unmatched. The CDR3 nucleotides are TGTGCCAGCAGCCGCTTTATGGCCGGGAGGCGAACTAGCACAGATACGCAGTATTTT. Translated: CASSRFMAGRRTSTDTQYF.

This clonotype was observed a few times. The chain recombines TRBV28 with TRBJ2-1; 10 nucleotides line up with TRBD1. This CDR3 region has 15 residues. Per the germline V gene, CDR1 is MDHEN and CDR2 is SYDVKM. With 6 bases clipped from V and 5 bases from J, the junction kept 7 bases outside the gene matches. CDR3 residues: CASRTPGQGNNEQFF. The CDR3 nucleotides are TGTGCCAGCAGAACGCCGGGACAGGGGAACAATGAGCAGTTCTTC. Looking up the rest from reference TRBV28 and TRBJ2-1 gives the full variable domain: DVKVTQSSRYLVKRTGEKVFLECVQDMDHENMFWYRQDPGLGLRLIYFSYDVKMKEKGDIPEGYSVSREKKERFSLILESASTNQTSMYLCASRTPGQGNNEQFFGPGTRLTVL.

The CDR3 DNA reads TGCAGCTCCAGTGGGGTAAGGAACACTGAAGCTTTCTTT. Protein sequence: CSSSGVRNTEAFF. The J gene is TRBJ1-1, the V gene TRBV29-1; D not resolved. With 8 bases removed from V and 1 base from J, the gap between germline ends came to 14 bases. CDR3 length: 13 amino acids. CDR1 SQVTM and CDR2 ANQGSEA come from the germline V gene.

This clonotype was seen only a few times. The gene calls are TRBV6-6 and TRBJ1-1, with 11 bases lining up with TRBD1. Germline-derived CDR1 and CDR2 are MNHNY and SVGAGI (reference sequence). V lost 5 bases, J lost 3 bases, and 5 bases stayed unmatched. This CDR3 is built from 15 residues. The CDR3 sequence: CASSKGTGGHTEAFF. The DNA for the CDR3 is TGTGCCAGCAGTAAAGGGACAGGGGGACACACTGAAGCTTTCTTT.

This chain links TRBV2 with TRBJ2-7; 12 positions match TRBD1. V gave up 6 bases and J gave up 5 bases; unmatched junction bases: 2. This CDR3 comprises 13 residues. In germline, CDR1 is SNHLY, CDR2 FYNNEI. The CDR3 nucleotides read TGTGCCAGCAGGGGACAGGGGGCCGACGAGCAGTACTTC. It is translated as CASRGQGADEQYF.

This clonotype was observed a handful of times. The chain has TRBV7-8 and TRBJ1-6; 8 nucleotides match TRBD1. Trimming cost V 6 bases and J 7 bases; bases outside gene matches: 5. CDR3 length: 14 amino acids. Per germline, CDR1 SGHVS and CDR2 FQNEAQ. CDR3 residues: CASSFTGGNSPLHF. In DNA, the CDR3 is TGTGCCAGCAGTTTTACAGGGGGGAATTCACCCCTCCACTTT.

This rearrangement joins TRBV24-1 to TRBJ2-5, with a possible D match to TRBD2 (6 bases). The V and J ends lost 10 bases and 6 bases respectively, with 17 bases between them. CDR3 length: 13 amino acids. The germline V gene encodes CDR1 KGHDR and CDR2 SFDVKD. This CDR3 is CATSTGGGKTQYF. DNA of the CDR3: TGTGCCACATCTACCGGAGGAGGGAAGACCCAGTACTTC.

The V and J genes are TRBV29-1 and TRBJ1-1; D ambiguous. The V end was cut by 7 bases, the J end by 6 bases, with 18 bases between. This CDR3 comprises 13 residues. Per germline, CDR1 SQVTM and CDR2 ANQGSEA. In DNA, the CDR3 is TGCAGCGACCTTGAAAATCAGATCGCTGAAGCTTTCTTT. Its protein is CSDLENQIAEAFF.